The rows below give T cell receptor beta chains drawn from one sample of a study of T cell repertoires in cytomegalovirus infection. TCRdb processed the reads anew with MiXCR; each CDR3 protein has one entry. The data show under 350,000 distinct CDR3 sequences, around 9.1% seen once. Sequencing was performed on PBMCs. The source of these receptors is a human donor in good health (CMV status not recorded). Some clones in this sample may be carry-over from other donors' samples. Both conserved end residues are part of each CDR3. A D gene is named only where the DNA matches it firmly. Clone size is stated in some rows and not others, as once, few, many or a class when expanded.

>TRBV29-1|NA|many|TRBJ1-1
TGCAGCGTTTGGCCAAATATGAACACTGAAGCTTTCTTT
CSVWPNMNTEAFF
>TRBV20-1|TRBD1|many|TRBJ2-5
TGCAGTGCTAGTCACAGGGGGCAGAGAGAGACCCAGTACTTC
CSASHRGQRETQYF
>TRBV13|NA|few|TRBJ2-4
TGTGCCAGCAGCCAATTGATTCCACGGGGCGAAGCCAAAAACATTCAGTACTTC
CASSQLIPRGEAKNIQYF
>TRBV7-9|TRBD2|many|TRBJ2-1
TGTGCCAGCAGCCCTCGGACTAGCGGGCGTAATGAGCAGTTCTTC
CASSPRTSGRNEQFF
>TRBV2|NA|many|TRBJ2-2
TGTGCCAGCAGTGAAGAATGGCGGACCGGGGAGCTGTTTTTT
CASSEEWRTGELFF
>TRBV28|NA|many|TRBJ2-5
TGTGCCAGCAGTCCCGGTCTTTCTTGGGGGGAGACCCAGTACTTC
CASSPGLSWGETQYF
>TRBV7-8|TRBD2|many|TRBJ2-1
TGTGCCAGCAGCTTAGCCCTACTAGCGGGGCAGTATGAGCAGTTCTTC
CASSLALLAGQYEQFF
>TRBV20-1|NA|NA|TRBJ1-1
TGCAGTGCTAGTTCGGGACACAAGAACACTGAAGCTTTCTTT
CSASSGHKNTEAFF
>TRBV7-2|NA|many|TRBJ2-3
TGTGCCAGCAGCTCCCCGAGGGGAACCACAGATACGCAGTATTTT
CASSSPRGTTDTQYF
>TRBV28|TRBD2|NA|TRBJ2-2
TGTGCCAGCAGTCCCCAGGCCAGCGGGAGACATACCGGGGAGCTGTTTTTT
CASSPQASGRHTGELFF
>TRBV14|NA|few|TRBJ1-3
TGTGCCAGCAGCCAAGTGGCGGGGATTAATGGAAACACCATATATTTT
CASSQVAGINGNTIYF
>TRBV6-1|NA|many|TRBJ1-6
TGTGCCAGCAGGGTGTCCGGGACGGTGAATAATTCACCCCTCCACTTT
CASRVSGTVNNSPLHF
>TRBV14|TRBD2|many|TRBJ2-5
TGTGCCAGCAGCCGGCGGGGGAACGGCCAGTACTTC
CASSRRGNGQYF
>TRBV7-6|NA|many|TRBJ1-1
TGTGCCAGCAGCTTAGCGCCCAGGGCCATGAACACTGAAGCTTTCTTT
CASSLAPRAMNTEAFF
>TRBV12-3/TRBV12-4|NA|many|TRBJ1-4
TGTGCCAGCAGTCCTCCACCTACACCCGGTGAAAAACTGTTTTTT
CASSPPPTPGEKLFF
>TRBV11-2|NA|NA|TRBJ2-2
TGTGCCAGCAGCTACTCGCCGGGACAAGCGAACACCGGGGAGCTGTTTTTT
CASSYSPGQANTGELFF
>TRBV6-2/TRBV6-3|NA|few|TRBJ2-6
TGTGCCAGCAGCGTCAAGGGGTCCGGGGCCAACGTCCTGACTTTC
CASSVKGSGANVLTF
>TRBV20-1|NA|few|TRBJ2-7
TGCAGTGCTGGGAACAGAGCCTACGAGCAGTACTTC
CSAGNRAYEQYF
>TRBV12-3/TRBV12-4|NA|many|TRBJ1-1
TGTGCCAGCAGTTCCCTAGAGACTGAAGCTTTCTTT
CASSSLETEAFF
>TRBV6-1|TRBD1|many|TRBJ2-1
TGTGCCAGCAGTGCCACAGGGGTGGACGAGCAGTTCTTC
CASSATGVDEQFF
>TRBV7-2|TRBD1|many|TRBJ2-1
TGTGCCAGCAGCTTAGAAGGGGGCCCCAACTATGAGCAGTTCTTC
CASSLEGGPNYEQFF
>TRBV24-1|NA|NA|TRBJ2-1
TGTGCCACCAGTGAACGTCGTGGGGGATACAATGAGCAGTTCTTC
CATSERRGGYNEQFF
>TRBV6-5|NA|many|TRBJ1-2
TGTGCCAGCAGTTACGGGGCAACGGGCTACACCTTC
CASSYGATGYTF
>TRBV2|TRBD1|many|TRBJ2-2
TGTGCCAGCAGTGCACCGGGACAGGGGAACACCGGGGAGCTGTTTTTT
CASSAPGQGNTGELFF
>TRBV7-9|NA|many|TRBJ1-6
TGTGCCAGCAGCTTGGACCAGGTCTCCGGCTCACCCCTCCACTTT
CASSLDQVSGSPLHF
>TRBV29-1|NA|NA|TRBJ2-2
TGCAGCGTTGGAGTTCCGAACACCGGGGAGCTGTTTTTT
CSVGVPNTGELFF
>TRBV2|NA|NA|TRBJ2-3
TGTGCCAGCAGTGAAGGACTGAACTTAAGCACAGATACGCAGTATTTT
CASSEGLNLSTDTQYF
>TRBV15|TRBD2|many|TRBJ2-3
TGTGCCACCAGCAGAGGGGAGGGAGACACAGATACGCAGTATTTT
CATSRGEGDTDTQYF
>TRBV5-1|NA|NA|TRBJ2-2
TGCGCCAGCAGCTTTACGGGCGGGGGCAACACCGGGGAGCTGTTTTTT
CASSFTGGGNTGELFF
>TRBV6-5|NA|many|TRBJ1-1
TGTGCCAGCAGTTACGGGGTAGGGTACACTGAAGCTTTCTTT
CASSYGVGYTEAFF
>TRBV28|NA|many|TRBJ1-1
TGTGCCAGCAGTTTCGGGGACGGGAACACTGAAGCTTTCTTT
CASSFGDGNTEAFF
>TRBV10-3|TRBD1|few|TRBJ1-1
TGTGCCATCAGTGAGAACAGGGGCGACACTGAAGCTTTCTTT
CAISENRGDTEAFF
>TRBV24-1|TRBD2|many|TRBJ2-5
TGTGCCACCAGAGAAGGACTAGCGGGACAAGAGACCCAGTACTTC
CATREGLAGQETQYF
>TRBV7-9|NA|many|TRBJ2-5
TGTGCCAGCAGATCAGGGATACAAGAGACCCAGTACTTC
CASRSGIQETQYF
>TRBV6-4|NA|many|TRBJ2-2
TGTGCCAGCAAAAAGAACACCGGGGAGCTGTTTTTT
CASKKNTGELFF
>TRBV7-2|NA|many|TRBJ1-6
TGTGCCAGCCGCCGGGACACCTATAATTCACCCCTCCACTTT
CASRRDTYNSPLHF
>TRBV12-3/TRBV12-4|NA|many|TRBJ2-7
TGTGCCAGCAGTCCGACCCCCAACGAGCAGTACTTC
CASSPTPNEQYF
>TRBV5-1|TRBD2|NA|TRBJ2-5
TGCGCCAGCAGCACCGGGACTATAGGAGAGACCCAGTACTTC
CASSTGTIGETQYF
>TRBV2|NA|few|TRBJ2-2
TGTGCCAGCATCGGAGGAGGGCGAGGAACCGGGGAGCTGTTTTTT
CASIGGGRGTGELFF
>TRBV20-1|NA|NA|TRBJ1-5
TGCAGTGCTAGAGATTCGGGGGATCAGCCCCAGCATTTT
CSARDSGDQPQHF
>TRBV7-9|TRBD2|many|TRBJ2-1
TGTGCCAGCAGCCAGACTAGCGGGGCTTTGAATGAGCAGTTCTTC
CASSQTSGALNEQFF
>TRBV5-4|NA|NA|TRBJ2-7
TGTGCCAGCAGCTTGGCCAACAACTACGAGCAGTACTTC
CASSLANNYEQYF
>TRBV7-2|NA|many|TRBJ1-5
TGTGCCAGCAGCTTAGGTCCAGGGGTGGGGGGTCAGCCCCAGCATTTT
CASSLGPGVGGQPQHF
>TRBV12-3/TRBV12-4|TRBD2|many|TRBJ2-2
TGTGCCAGCATCCCCCGCGGGGGAGCGAACACCGGGGAGCTGTTTTTT
CASIPRGGANTGELFF
>TRBV6-5|TRBD1|NA|TRBJ2-7
TGTGCCAGCAGCCAAACCCCCGGGACAGGGGACCACGAGCAGTACTTC
CASSQTPGTGDHEQYF
>TRBV12-3/TRBV12-4|NA|many|TRBJ1-1
TGTGCCAGCAGTTGGACAAACACTGAAGCTTTCTTT
CASSWTNTEAFF
>TRBV29-1|NA|NA|TRBJ1-4
TGCAGCGTTGAACTAGGTGAAAAACTGTTTTTT
CSVELGEKLFF